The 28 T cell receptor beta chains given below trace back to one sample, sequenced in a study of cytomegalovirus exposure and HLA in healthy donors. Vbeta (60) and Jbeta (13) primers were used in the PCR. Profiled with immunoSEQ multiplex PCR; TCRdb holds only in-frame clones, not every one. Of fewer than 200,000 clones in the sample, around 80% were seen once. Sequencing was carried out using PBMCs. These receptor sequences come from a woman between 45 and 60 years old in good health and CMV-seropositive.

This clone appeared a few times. The CDR3 here is CAITSSGPYEQYF. DNA of the CDR3: TGTGCCATCACCTCTAGCGGTCCCTACGAGCAGTACTTC. The chain couples TRBV10-3 to TRBJ2-7; TRBD2 aligns across 7 bases. The length of the CDR3 is 13 residues. V lost 7 bases to trimming and J lost 2 bases; unmatched junction nucleotides: 5. Germline CDR1 and CDR2: ENHRY and SYGVKD.

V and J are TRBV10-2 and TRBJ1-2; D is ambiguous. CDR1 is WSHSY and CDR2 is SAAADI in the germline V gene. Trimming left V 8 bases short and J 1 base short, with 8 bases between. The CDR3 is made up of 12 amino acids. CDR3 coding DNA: TGCGCCAGCCTGGGCCTTAACTATGGCTACACCTTC. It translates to CASLGLNYGYTF.

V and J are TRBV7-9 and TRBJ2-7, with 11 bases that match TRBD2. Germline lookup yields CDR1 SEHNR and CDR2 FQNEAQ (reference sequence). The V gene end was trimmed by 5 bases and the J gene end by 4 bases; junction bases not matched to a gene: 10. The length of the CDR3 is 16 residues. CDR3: CASSPRTSGWTYEQYF. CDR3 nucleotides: TGTGCCAGCAGCCCACGGACTAGCGGGTGGACTTACGAGCAGTACTTC.

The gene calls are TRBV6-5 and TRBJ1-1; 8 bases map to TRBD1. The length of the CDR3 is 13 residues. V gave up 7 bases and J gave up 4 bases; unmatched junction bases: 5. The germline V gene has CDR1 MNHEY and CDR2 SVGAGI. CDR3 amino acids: CASTRQGSTEAFF. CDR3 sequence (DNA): TGTGCCAGCACCCGACAGGGGTCCACTGAAGCTTTCTTT.

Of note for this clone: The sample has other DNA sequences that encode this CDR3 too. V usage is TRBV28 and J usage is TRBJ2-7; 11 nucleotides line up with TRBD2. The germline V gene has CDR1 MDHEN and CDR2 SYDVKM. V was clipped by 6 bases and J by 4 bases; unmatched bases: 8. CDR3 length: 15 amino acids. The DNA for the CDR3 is TGTGCCAGCAGCTCTAGCGGGAGGACCCGATACGAGCAGTACTTC. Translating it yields CASSSSGRTRYEQYF.

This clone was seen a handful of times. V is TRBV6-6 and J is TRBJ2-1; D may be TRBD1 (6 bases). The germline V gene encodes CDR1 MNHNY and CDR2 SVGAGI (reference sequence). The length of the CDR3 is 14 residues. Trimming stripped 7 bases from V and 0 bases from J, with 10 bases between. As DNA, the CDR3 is TGTGCCAGCAACAGGGAAAGCTCCTACAATGAGCAGTTCTTC. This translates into CASNRESSYNEQFF.

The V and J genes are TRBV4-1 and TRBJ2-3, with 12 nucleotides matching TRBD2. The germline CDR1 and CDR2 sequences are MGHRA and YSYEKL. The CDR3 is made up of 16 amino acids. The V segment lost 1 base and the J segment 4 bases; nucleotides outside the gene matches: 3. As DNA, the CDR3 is TGCGCCAGCAGCCAAGTCCTAGCGGGAGGGCCAGATACGCAGTATTTT. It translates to CASSQVLAGGPDTQYF.

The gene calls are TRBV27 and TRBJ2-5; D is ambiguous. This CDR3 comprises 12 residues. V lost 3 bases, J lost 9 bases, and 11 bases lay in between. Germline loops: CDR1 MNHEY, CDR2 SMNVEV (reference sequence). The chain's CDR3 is CASSFAPRAQYF. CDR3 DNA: TGTGCCAGCAGTTTCGCACCTCGGGCCCAGTACTTC.

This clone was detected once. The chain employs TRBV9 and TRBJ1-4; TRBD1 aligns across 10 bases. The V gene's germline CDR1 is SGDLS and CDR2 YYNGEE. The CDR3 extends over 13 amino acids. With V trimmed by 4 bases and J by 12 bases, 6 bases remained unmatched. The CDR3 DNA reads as TGTGCCAGCAGCTCCCGGGACAGGGGTGAACTGTTTTTT. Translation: CASSSRDRGELFF.

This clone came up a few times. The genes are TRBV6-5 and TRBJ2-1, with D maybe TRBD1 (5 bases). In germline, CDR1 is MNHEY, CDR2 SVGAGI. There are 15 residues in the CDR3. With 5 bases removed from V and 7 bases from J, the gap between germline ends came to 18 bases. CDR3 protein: CASSHDRVTTNEQFF. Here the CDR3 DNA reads TGTGCCAGCAGTCACGACAGAGTGACGACTAATGAGCAGTTCTTC.

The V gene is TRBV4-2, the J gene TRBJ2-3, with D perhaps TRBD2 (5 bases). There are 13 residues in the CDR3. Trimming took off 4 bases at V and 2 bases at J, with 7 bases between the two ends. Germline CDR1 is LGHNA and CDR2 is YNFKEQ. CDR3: CASSRTVTDTQYF. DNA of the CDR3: TGTGCCAGCAGCCGGACTGTCACAGATACGCAGTATTTT.

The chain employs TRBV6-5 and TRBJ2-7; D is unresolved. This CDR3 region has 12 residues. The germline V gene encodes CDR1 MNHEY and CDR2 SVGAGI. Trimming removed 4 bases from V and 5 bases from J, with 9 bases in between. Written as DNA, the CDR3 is TGTGCCAGCAGTTCATTCCTAGACGAGCAGTACTTC. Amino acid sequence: CASSSFLDEQYF.

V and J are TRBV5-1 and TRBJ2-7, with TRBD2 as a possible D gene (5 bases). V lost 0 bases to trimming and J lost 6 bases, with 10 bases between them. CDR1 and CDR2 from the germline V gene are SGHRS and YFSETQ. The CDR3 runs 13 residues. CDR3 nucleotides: TGCGCCAGCAGCTTGGAGGCTAGCCTCGAGCAGTACTTC. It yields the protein CASSLEASLEQYF.

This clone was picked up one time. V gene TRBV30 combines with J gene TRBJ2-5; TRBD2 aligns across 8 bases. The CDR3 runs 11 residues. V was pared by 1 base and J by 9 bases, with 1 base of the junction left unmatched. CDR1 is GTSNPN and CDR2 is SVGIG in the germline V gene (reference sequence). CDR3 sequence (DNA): TGTGCCTGGAGTGCGGGGGGGGCCCAGTACTTC. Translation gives CAWSAGGAQYF.

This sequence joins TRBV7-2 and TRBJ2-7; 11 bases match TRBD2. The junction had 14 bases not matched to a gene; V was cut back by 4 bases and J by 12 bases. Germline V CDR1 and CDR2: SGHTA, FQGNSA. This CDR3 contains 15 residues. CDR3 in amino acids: CASSSSPSGRSPLYF. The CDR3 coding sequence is TGTGCCAGCAGCTCCAGTCCTAGCGGGAGGTCCCCATTGTACTTC.

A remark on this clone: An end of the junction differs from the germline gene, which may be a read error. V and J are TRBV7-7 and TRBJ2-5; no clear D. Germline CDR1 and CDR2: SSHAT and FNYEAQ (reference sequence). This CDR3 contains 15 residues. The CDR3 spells CASSSSYSPRETQYF. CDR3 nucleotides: TGTGCTAGCAGCTCCAGTTATAGCCCCCGGGAGACCCAGTACTTC. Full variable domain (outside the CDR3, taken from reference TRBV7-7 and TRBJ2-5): GAGVSQSPRYKVTKRGQDVTLRCDPISSHATLYWYQQALGQGPEFLTYFNYEAQPDKSGLPSDRFSAERPEGSISTLTIQRTEQRDSAMYRCASSSSYSPRETQYFGPGTRLLVL.

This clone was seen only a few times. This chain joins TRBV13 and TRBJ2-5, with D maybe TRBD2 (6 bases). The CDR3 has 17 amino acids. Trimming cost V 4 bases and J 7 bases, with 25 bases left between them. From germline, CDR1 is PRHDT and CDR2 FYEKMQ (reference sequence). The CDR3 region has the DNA TGTGCCAGCAGCTCCGCTTTCGATGCGGGGTTCCTAGGGACCCAGTACTTC. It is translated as CASSSAFDAGFLGTQYF.

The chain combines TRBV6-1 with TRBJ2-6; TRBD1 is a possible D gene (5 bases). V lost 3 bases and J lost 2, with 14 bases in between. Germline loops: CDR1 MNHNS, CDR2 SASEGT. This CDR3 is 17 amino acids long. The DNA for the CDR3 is TGTGCCAGCAGTGATAGTTTCAGGGTAACTGGGGCCAACGTCCTGACTTTC. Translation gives CASSDSFRVTGANVLTF.

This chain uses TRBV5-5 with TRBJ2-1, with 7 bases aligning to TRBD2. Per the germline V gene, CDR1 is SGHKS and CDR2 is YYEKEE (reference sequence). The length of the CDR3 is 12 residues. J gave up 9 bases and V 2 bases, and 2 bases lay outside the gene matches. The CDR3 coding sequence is TGTGCCAGCAGCTTAGTAGCGGGTGAGCAGTTCTTC. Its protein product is CASSLVAGEQFF.

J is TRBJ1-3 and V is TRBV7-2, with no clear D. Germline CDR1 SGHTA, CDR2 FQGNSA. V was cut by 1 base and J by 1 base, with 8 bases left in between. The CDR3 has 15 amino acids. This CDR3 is CASSLGRGSGNTIYF. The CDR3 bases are TGTGCCAGCAGCTTAGGTCGGGGTTCTGGAAACACCATATATTTT. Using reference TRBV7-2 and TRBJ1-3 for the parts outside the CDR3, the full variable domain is GAGVSQSPSNKVTEKGKDVELRCDPISGHTALYWYRQSLGQGLEFLIYFQGNSAPDKSGLPSDRFSAERTGGSVSTLTIQRTQQEDSAVYLCASSLGRGSGNTIYFGEGSWLTVV.

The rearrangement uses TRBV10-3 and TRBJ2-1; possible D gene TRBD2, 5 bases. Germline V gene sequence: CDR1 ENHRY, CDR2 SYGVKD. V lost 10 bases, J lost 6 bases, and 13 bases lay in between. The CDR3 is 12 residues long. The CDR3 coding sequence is TGTGCCACGGAGGATCTCCGCAATGAGCAGTTCTTC. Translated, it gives CATEDLRNEQFF.

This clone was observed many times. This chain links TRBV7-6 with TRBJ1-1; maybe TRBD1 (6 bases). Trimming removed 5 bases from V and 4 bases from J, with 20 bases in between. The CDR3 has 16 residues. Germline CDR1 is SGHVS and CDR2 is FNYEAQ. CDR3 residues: CASSPNPRGAGTEAFF. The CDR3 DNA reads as TGTGCCAGCAGCCCGAATCCCCGGGGGGCCGGCACTGAAGCTTTCTTT.

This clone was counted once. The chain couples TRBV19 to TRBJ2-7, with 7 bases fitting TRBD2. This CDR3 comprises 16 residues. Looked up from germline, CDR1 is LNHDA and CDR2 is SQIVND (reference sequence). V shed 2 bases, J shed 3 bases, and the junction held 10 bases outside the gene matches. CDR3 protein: CASSIRSGLQFYEQYF. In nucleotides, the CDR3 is TGTGCCAGTAGTATAAGATCGGGACTACAATTCTACGAGCAGTACTTC.

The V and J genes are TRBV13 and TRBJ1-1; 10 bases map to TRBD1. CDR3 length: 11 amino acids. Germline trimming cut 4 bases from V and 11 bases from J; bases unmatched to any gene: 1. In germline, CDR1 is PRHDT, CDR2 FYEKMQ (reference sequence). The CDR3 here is CASSSGQGAFF. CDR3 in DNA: TGTGCCAGCAGCTCGGGACAGGGGGCTTTCTTT.

DNA for the CDR3: TGTGCCAGCAGTTTGGAGTACCGGGATCAGCCCCAGCATTTT. It yields the protein CASSLEYRDQPQHF. The rearrangement uses TRBV6-5 and TRBJ1-5; D is unresolved. The CDR3 totals 14 residues. Between the trimmed V and J ends, which lost 4 bases and 5 bases, there was a span of 12 bases. Germline CDR1 reads MNHEY; CDR2 reads SVGAGI.

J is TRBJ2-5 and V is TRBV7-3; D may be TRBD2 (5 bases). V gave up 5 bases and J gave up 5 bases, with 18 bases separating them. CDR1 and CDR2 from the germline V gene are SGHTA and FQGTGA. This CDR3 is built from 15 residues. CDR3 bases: TGTGCCAGCAGCAGCATGAGCGGTGCATGGGAGACCCAGTACTTC. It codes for CASSSMSGAWETQYF. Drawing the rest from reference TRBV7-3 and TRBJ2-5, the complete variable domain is GAGVSQTPSNKVTEKGKYVELRCDPISGHTALYWYRQSLGQGPEFLIYFQGTGAADDSGLPNDRFFAVRPEGSVSTLKIQRTERGDSAVYLCASSSMSGAWETQYFGPGTRLLVL.

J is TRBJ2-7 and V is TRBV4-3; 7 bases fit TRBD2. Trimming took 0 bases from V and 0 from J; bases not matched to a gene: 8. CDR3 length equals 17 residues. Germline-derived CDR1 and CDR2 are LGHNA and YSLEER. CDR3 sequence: CASSQDRPSGSSYEQYF. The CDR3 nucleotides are TGCGCCAGCAGCCAAGATCGCCCTAGCGGCAGCTCCTACGAGCAGTACTTC.

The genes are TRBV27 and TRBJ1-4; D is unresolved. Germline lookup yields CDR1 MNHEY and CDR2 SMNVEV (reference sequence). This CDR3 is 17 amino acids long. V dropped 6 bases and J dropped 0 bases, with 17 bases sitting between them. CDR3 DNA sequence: TGTGCCAGCAGACCGCCCCTTTCGGGAGCAACTAATGAAAAACTGTTTTTT. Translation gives CASRPPLSGATNEKLFF.